The TCR beta chain described here comes from a study of OX40 agonist ivuxolimab in advanced cancers. Study results and caveats: CD4+ and CD8+ blood T cells expanded clonally by week 6 at 0.1 to 3.0 mg/kg.

The CDR3 length is 13 residues. CDR1 is SNHLY and CDR2 is FYNNEI in the germline V gene. Unmatched junction bases numbered 7, after V lost 6 bases and J lost 6 bases. Libraries were prepared by immunoSEQ multiplex PCR; TCRdb keeps only in-frame clonotypes and omits some of them. This sample has fewer than 80,000 clones, with around 89% found just once. Points on this clone: Its antigen remains unknown.

The input for sequencing was CD4+ or CD8+ T cells sorted from blood, taken in a trial of the OX40 agonist ivuxolimab. The chain links TRBV2 to TRBJ1-2; 7 bases map to TRBD1. The TCR sequence derives from an adult with an advanced solid tumor such as melanoma, head and neck, liver or kidney cancer. Here the CDR3 DNA reads TGTGCCAGCAGCCCTGACAGGGTAAATGGCTACACCTTC. Protein: CASSPDRVNGYTF.